Following are 26 T cell receptor beta chains from one sample sequenced in a study of Ad26.COV2.S vaccination and SARS-CoV-2 variants. Libraries were prepared by immunoSEQ multiplex PCR; TCRdb keeps only in-frame clonotypes and omits some of them. The data contain 300,000 to 400,000 clones, about 90% of them seen just once; the ten biggest clones take up roughly 3.9%. This material consisted of peripheral blood, taken after recovery from COVID-19. The receptors were sampled from a human donor who had recovered from COVID-19.

This chain links TRBV10-3 with TRBJ2-7; D unresolved. V was clipped by 0 bases and J by 2 bases, with 8 bases between them. Germline CDR1 and CDR2: ENHRY and SYGVKD. CDR3 size: 14 residues. CDR3 sequence reads: CAISESGLPYEQYF. DNA for the CDR3: TGTGCCATCAGTGAGTCAGGGTTACCCTACGAGCAGTACTTC.

The J gene is TRBJ2-4, the V gene TRBV3-1 (or the pseudogene TRBV3-2); the D gene is possibly TRBD2 (5 bases). Germline V lookup: CDR1 LGHDT, CDR2 YNNKEL (reference sequence). The CDR3 loop spans 15 amino acids. Deletions cut 4 bases from V and 8 bases from J, with 18 bases between. The CDR3, as DNA: TGTGCCAGCAGCCCTCGTGGAGGACTCACTGACATTCAGTACTTC. Protein sequence: CASSPRGGLTDIQYF.

J is TRBJ1-4 and V is TRBV19; D gene ambiguous. V was cut by 3 bases and J by 3 bases, with 8 bases left in between. CDR3 length: 14 amino acids. Germline CDR1 is LNHDA and CDR2 is SQIVND (reference sequence). CDR3 protein: CASSIVVPNEKLFF. The CDR3 nucleotides are TGTGCCAGTAGTATCGTGGTCCCTAATGAAAAACTGTTTTTT.

This chain joins TRBV2 and TRBJ2-7; D is tentatively TRBD1 or TRBD2 (5 bases each). This CDR3 is built from 13 residues. Germline values: CDR1 SNHLY, CDR2 FYNNEI. Trimming stripped 5 bases from V and 2 bases from J, with 10 bases between. CDR3 loop: CASSPPGPYEQYF. CDR3 sequence (DNA): TGTGCCAGCAGTCCGCCGGGACCCTACGAGCAGTACTTC.

The sample holds one count of this clone. The genes are TRBV13 and TRBJ2-7, with D maybe TRBD1 (5 bases). Trimming removed 7 bases at V and 3 bases at J, with 19 bases between. The CDR3 has 15 amino acids. Germline assignment: CDR1 PRHDT and CDR2 FYEKMQ (reference sequence). The CDR3 DNA sequence: TGTGCCAGCACCGGACGTAGAGACAGTTACTACGAGCAGTACTTC. Its protein is CASTGRRDSYYEQYF.

The chain employs TRBV7-2 and TRBJ2-1; D unclear. The germline CDR1 and CDR2 sequences are SGHTA and FQGNSA. The CDR3 is 12 residues long. Trimming pared 4 bases from V and 8 bases from J, leaving 9 bases between. CDR3 nucleotide sequence: TGTGCCAGCAGCTGGGCGGTGGATGAGCAGTTCTTC. As protein: CASSWAVDEQFF. The entire variable domain, with the rest obtained from reference TRBV7-2 and TRBJ2-1, is as follows: GAGVSQSPSNKVTEKGKDVELRCDPISGHTALYWYRQSLGQGLEFLIYFQGNSAPDKSGLPSDRFSAERTGGSVSTLTIQRTQQEDSAVYLCASSWAVDEQFFGPGTRLTVL.

CDR3 protein: CASSFPRQGRETGELFF. The CDR3 DNA reads as TGTGCCAGCAGCTTTCCCCGACAGGGAAGGGAGACCGGGGAGCTGTTTTTT. The rearrangement joins TRBV5-4 to TRBJ2-2; 7 bases match TRBD1. This CDR3 is 17 amino acids long. Germline V gives CDR1 SGHNT, CDR2 YYREEE (reference sequence). Trimming at V came to 2 bases and at J to 5 bases, leaving 12 bases not matched to a gene.

The CDR3 DNA reads TGTGCCAGCAGTTTAAGAATTCAGGGAGTCCACTATGGCTACACCTTC. It encodes CASSLRIQGVHYGYTF. The rearrangement uses TRBV27 and TRBJ1-2; D perhaps matches TRBD1 (5 bases). From germline, CDR1 is MNHEY and CDR2 SMNVEV (reference sequence). V lost 2 bases and J 3 bases, leaving 16 bases between the germline ends. The CDR3 has 16 residues.

This chain links TRBV12-3 or TRBV12-4 with TRBJ2-5; 7 bases align to TRBD1. The CDR3 contains 12 residues. The V and J ends lost 6 bases and 9 bases, in that order; junction bases with no gene match: 7. The CDR3 region is CASSPGQSPQYF. In DNA form, the CDR3 reads TGTGCCAGCAGCCCGGGACAGTCTCCCCAGTACTTC.

The genes are TRBV11-2 and TRBJ2-7; no clear D gene. The germline CDR1 and CDR2 sequences are SGHAT and FQNNGV. CDR3 length equals 11 residues. Trimming removed 5 bases from V and 4 bases from J, with 6 bases in between. In nucleotides, the CDR3 is TGTGCCAGCAGCGTGACATACGAGCAGTACTTC. Translation gives CASSVTYEQYF.

The J gene is TRBJ1-5, the V gene TRBV2; D gene uncertain. This CDR3 contains 14 residues. Germline loops: CDR1 SNHLY, CDR2 FYNNEI. V was trimmed by 2 bases and J by 5 bases, leaving 10 bases between them. CDR3 DNA: TGTGCCAGCAGTGAATTTGCGCCGGATCAGCCCCAGCATTTT. It is translated as CASSEFAPDQPQHF.

CDR3 region: CASSPQGAYNEQFF. CDR3 sequence (DNA): TGTGCCAGCAGCCCACAGGGGGCCTACAATGAGCAGTTCTTC. The rearrangement links TRBV5-4 to TRBJ2-1; 8 bases map to TRBD1. The J segment lost 2 bases and the V segment lost 4 bases, leaving 2 bases of the junction unmatched. This CDR3 region has 14 residues. The germline CDR1 and CDR2 sequences are SGHNT and YYREEE (reference sequence). Complete variable domain (other parts from reference TRBV5-4 and TRBJ2-1): ETGVTQSPTHLIKTRGQQVTLRCSSQSGHNTVSWYQQALGQGPQFIFQYYREEENGRGNFPPRFSGLQFPNYSSELNVNALELDDSALYLCASSPQGAYNEQFFGPGTRLTVL.

The chain joins TRBV9 to TRBJ2-2, with 10 bases matching TRBD2. V was clipped by 4 bases and J by 3 bases; unmatched bases: 9. Germline V gene data show CDR1 as SGDLS and CDR2 as YYNGEE. The CDR3 is 17 amino acids. CDR3: CASSLSSGGRDTGELFF. DNA of the CDR3: TGTGCCAGCAGCCTCTCTAGCGGGGGAAGGGACACCGGGGAGCTGTTTTTT.

This clone appeared once. The chain links TRBV19 to TRBJ1-5; D call uncertain. The germline CDR1 and CDR2 sequences are LNHDA and SQIVND (reference sequence). CDR3 length: 13 residues. Trimming left V 4 bases short and J 6 bases short, with 10 bases between. CDR3 DNA: TGTGCCAGTAGTACAGGTGTCCCTCAGCCCCAGCATTTT. This translates into CASSTGVPQPQHF.

The rearrangement joins TRBV9 to TRBJ1-1, with 8 bases fitting TRBD1. J was trimmed by 1 base and V by 3 bases; bases with no gene match: 5. The CDR3 extends over 15 amino acids. From germline, CDR1 is SGDLS and CDR2 YYNGEE. The CDR3 region is CASSAQGAGNTEAFF. CDR3 bases: TGTGCCAGCAGCGCCCAGGGGGCCGGGAACACTGAAGCTTTCTTT.

The chain recombines TRBV25-1 with TRBJ2-5; 15 positions match TRBD2. The germline V gene has CDR1 MGHDK and CDR2 SYGVNS. CDR3 size: 18 residues. Unmatched junction bases numbered 5, after V lost 3 bases and J lost 0 bases. The CDR3 DNA is TGTGCCAGCAGTGAGGGACTAGCGGGGGGCTTGTACCAAGAGACCCAGTACTTC. Its translation: CASSEGLAGGLYQETQYF.

The chain carries TRBV10-3 and TRBJ2-1; TRBD1 or TRBD2 may be the D gene (6 bases each). V was pared by 6 bases and J by 4 bases, with 25 bases between. This CDR3 comprises 18 residues. Germline CDR1 is ENHRY and CDR2 is SYGVKD. CDR3 region: CAISDNREARQIYNEQFF. The CDR3 DNA sequence: TGTGCCATCAGCGATAACAGGGAGGCCCGTCAAATATACAATGAGCAGTTCTTC.

About this clone: The sample carries other DNA sequences with the same CDR3. This sequence joins TRBV6-6 and TRBJ2-3; D is ambiguous. CDR3 size: 11 residues. The germline V gene encodes CDR1 MNHNY and CDR2 SVGAGI (reference sequence). V gave up 6 bases and J gave up 2 bases, with 3 bases separating them. This chain's CDR3 is CASSDTDTQYF. The CDR3 DNA reads TGTGCCAGCAGCGACACAGATACGCAGTATTTT.

The rearrangement joins TRBV6-1 to TRBJ2-7, with TRBD1 matching over 9 bases. Trimming took 3 bases from V and 2 from J; bases not matched to a gene: 8. Looked up from germline, CDR1 is MNHNS and CDR2 is SASEGT. CDR3 size: 16 residues. CDR3 protein: CASSDTGTGKAYEQYF. CDR3 nucleotide sequence: TGTGCCAGCAGTGACACCGGGACAGGGAAAGCCTACGAGCAGTACTTC.

Concerning this clone: At one of its ends the junction is not consistent with the germline gene, which may arise from a read error. The V call is TRBV7-7, the J call TRBJ2-6; D is ambiguous. The CDR3 sequence is 15 residues long. Germline loops: CDR1 SSHAT, CDR2 FNYEAQ (reference sequence). The CDR3 DNA sequence: TGTGCTAGCAGCCTCGGCCATTCTCGGGCCAACGTCCTGACTTTC. Protein sequence: CASSLGHSRANVLTF.

The chain recombines TRBV20-1 with TRBJ1-1, with D tentatively TRBD1 (6 bases). Trimming left V 6 bases short and J 4 bases short, with 9 bases between. Germline-derived CDR1 and CDR2 are DFQATT and SNEGSKA (reference sequence). The CDR3 has 11 amino acids. The CDR3 here is CSAGAGTEAFF. As DNA, the CDR3 is TGCAGTGCGGGGGCCGGCACTGAAGCTTTCTTT.

The chain combines TRBV3-1 (or the pseudogene TRBV3-2) with TRBJ1-1; tentative D call: TRBD1 (5 bases). V shed 6 bases and J shed 6 bases, with 14 bases lying between them. CDR3 size: 13 residues. CDR1 is LGHDT and CDR2 is YNNKEL in the germline V gene (reference sequence). The CDR3 coding sequence is TGTGCCAGCAGGGCCGGGGCAGTACCTGAAGCTTTCTTT. The encoded protein is CASRAGAVPEAFF.

The gene calls are TRBV5-1 and TRBJ2-7, with 9 bases aligning to TRBD1. V lost 3 bases, J lost 5 bases, and 3 bases stayed unmatched. CDR3 length: 13 amino acids. Looked up from germline, CDR1 is SGHRS and CDR2 is YFSETQ. DNA of the CDR3: TGCGCCAGCAGCTCGGGACAGGGCGACGAGCAGTACTTC. Translated: CASSSGQGDEQYF.

This clone was recorded only once. The CDR3 protein is CASSPLVPGQGVYEQYF. The CDR3 bases are TGTGCCAGCTCACCACTCGTCCCGGGACAGGGGGTCTACGAGCAGTACTTC. The chain combines TRBV18 with TRBJ2-7, with TRBD1 identical over 11 bases. Germline V gives CDR1 KGHSH, CDR2 LQKENI. The CDR3 covers 17 residues. The V gene end was trimmed by 1 base and the J gene end by 3 bases; junction bases not matched to a gene: 8. The variable domain in full, completed from reference TRBV18 and TRBJ2-7, reads NAGVMQNPRHLVRRRGQEARLRCSPMKGHSHVYWYRQLPEEGLKFMVYLQKENIIDESGMPKERFSAEFPKEGPSILRIQQVVRGDSAAYFCASSPLVPGQGVYEQYFGPGTRLTVT.

The J gene is TRBJ1-4, the V gene TRBV6-5, with 7 bases lining up with TRBD1. Losses at the gene ends were 3 bases for V and 4 bases for J; bases not matched to a gene: 5. The CDR3 covers 15 residues. Germline V gene data show CDR1 as MNHEY and CDR2 as SVGAGI. This chain's CDR3 is CASSYRGPDNEKLFF. In DNA, the CDR3 is TGTGCCAGCAGTTATAGGGGGCCTGATAATGAAAAACTGTTTTTT.

The chain combines TRBV6-1 with TRBJ1-5, with a tentative D call TRBD1 (5 bases). CDR1 is MNHNS and CDR2 is SASEGT in the germline V gene. This CDR3 has 15 residues. The V end was cut by 2 bases, the J end by 6 bases, with 14 bases between. The CDR3 loop is CASSETGRDGQPQHF. The CDR3 DNA follows: TGTGCCAGCAGTGAAACGGGCAGGGATGGTCAGCCCCAGCATTTT.